The 22 T cell receptor beta chains below were found in one sample sequenced in a study of blood T cell repertoires in COVID-19. The data were produced by immunoSEQ multiplex PCR, yet TCRdb's version contains in-frame clones alone and is incomplete. The profile shows roughly 200,000 clones, about 82% of them singletons. Material: PBMCs or T cells enriched from blood (not recorded which). These receptors came from a man aged 35-49 years with acute COVID-19.

The J gene is TRBJ2-5, the V gene TRBV7-9, with TRBD1 identical over 7 bases. The CDR3 contains 17 residues. The junction had 16 bases not matched to a gene; V was cut back by 5 bases and J by 4 bases. Per germline, CDR1 SEHNR and CDR2 FQNEAQ (reference sequence). This CDR3 is CASSQGLGTEVLETQYF. The DNA for the CDR3 is TGTGCCAGCAGCCAGGGGTTGGGGACAGAGGTTTTAGAGACCCAGTACTTC.

This clone was seen only a few times. This chain links TRBV24-1 with TRBJ1-6; D is ambiguous. The CDR3 consists of 10 residues. Looked up from germline, CDR1 is KGHDR and CDR2 is SFDVKD. V was trimmed by 9 bases and J by 12 bases, leaving 8 bases between them. CDR3 residues: CATLTEPLHF. CDR3 DNA sequence: TGTGCCACCCTAACTGAACCCCTCCACTTT.

This clone was seen a handful of times. The V gene is TRBV4-1, the J gene TRBJ2-7, with 10 bases that match TRBD2. There are 15 residues in the CDR3. The germline V gene has CDR1 MGHRA and CDR2 YSYEKL. After removal of 1 base from V and 4 bases from J, the junction contained 4 bases not matched to a gene. The CDR3 sequence is CASSQVPAGGYEQYF. CDR3 bases: TGCGCCAGCAGCCAAGTCCCAGCGGGAGGGTACGAGCAGTACTTC.

The chain recombines TRBV27 with TRBJ2-5, with D maybe TRBD2 (6 bases). Trimming shortened V by 3 bases and J by 3 bases, and 14 bases separated the two germline ends. Germline loops: CDR1 MNHEY, CDR2 SMNVEV (reference sequence). The CDR3 runs 15 residues. The CDR3 sequence is CASSLGTFGEETQYF. The DNA of the CDR3 is TGTGCCAGCAGTTTGGGGACTTTTGGGGAAGAGACCCAGTACTTC.

The chain is built from TRBV9 and TRBJ1-2; TRBD1 aligns across 10 bases. The V segment lost 4 bases and the J segment 6 bases; nucleotides outside the gene matches: 9. This CDR3 is 15 amino acids long. Germline V gene sequence: CDR1 SGDLS, CDR2 YYNGEE. CDR3 nucleotide sequence: TGTGCCAGCAGCCCAGCAGGGACAGGGGACGATGGCTACACCTTC. This encodes CASSPAGTGDDGYTF.

V usage is TRBV6-5 and J usage is TRBJ2-3, with D possibly being TRBD1 (5 bases). Germline CDR1 MNHEY, CDR2 SVGAGI. Trimming took 8 bases from V and 1 from J, leaving 10 bases between them. The CDR3 has 13 amino acids. CDR3 sequence reads: CASLGRRTDTQYF. Written as DNA, the CDR3 is TGTGCCAGCCTGGGGCGCCGCACAGATACGCAGTATTTT.

V usage is TRBV29-1 and J usage is TRBJ2-7, with D unclear. Per germline, CDR1 SQVTM and CDR2 ANQGSEA. This CDR3 region has 12 residues. Trimming cost V 1 base and J 0 bases, with 4 bases left between them. CDR3 DNA sequence: TGCAGCGTTGAAGCCAGCTCCTACGAGCAGTACTTC. Residues: CSVEASSYEQYF.

This clone was seen more than once but under ten times. This sequence joins TRBV6-5 and TRBJ2-7; TRBD2 might be the D (6 bases). V lost 4 bases to trimming and J lost 3 bases, with 10 bases between them. Germline-derived CDR1 and CDR2 are MNHEY and SVGAGI. This CDR3 region has 13 residues. CDR3 residues: CASSSGVYYEQYF. DNA of the CDR3: TGTGCCAGCAGTTCGGGGGTCTACTACGAGCAGTACTTC.

The chain carries TRBV9 and TRBJ1-3; 7 bases fit TRBD1. This CDR3 spans 14 amino acids. The germline CDR1 and CDR2 sequences are SGDLS and YYNGEE. V shed 3 bases and J 6 bases; nucleotides not matched to a gene: 6. The CDR3 region is CASSATRGENTIYF. The CDR3 coding sequence is TGTGCCAGCAGCGCTACCAGGGGGGAAAACACCATATATTTT.

The J gene is TRBJ2-1, the V gene TRBV24-1, with TRBD2 matching 12 bases. CDR1 KGHDR and CDR2 SFDVKD come from the germline V gene. This CDR3 contains 16 residues. V lost 3 bases to trimming and J lost 8 bases; unmatched junction nucleotides: 7. The CDR3 reads CATSDPSTSGSDEQFF. In nucleotides, the CDR3 is TGTGCCACCAGTGATCCCTCGACTAGCGGGAGCGATGAGCAGTTCTTC.

The chain carries TRBV18 and TRBJ2-5; D might be TRBD1 (5 bases). Germline V gene data show CDR1 as KGHSH and CDR2 as LQKENI. V lost 2 bases and J 2 bases, leaving 6 bases between the germline ends. The CDR3 has 13 amino acids. DNA for the CDR3: TGTGCCAGCTCACCAGCAGGGCAAGAGACCCAGTACTTC. Residues: CASSPAGQETQYF. The whole variable domain, filled in from reference TRBV18 and TRBJ2-5, reads NAGVMQNPRHLVRRRGQEARLRCSPMKGHSHVYWYRQLPEEGLKFMVYLQKENIIDESGMPKERFSAEFPKEGPSILRIQQVVRGDSAAYFCASSPAGQETQYFGPGTRLLVL.

The chain couples TRBV29-1 to TRBJ1-1; 7 nucleotides line up with TRBD1. The V gene's germline CDR1 is SQVTM and CDR2 ANQGSEA. CDR3 length equals 13 residues. Trimming cost V 5 bases and J 6 bases; bases outside gene matches: 9. In DNA form, the CDR3 reads TGCAGCGTTTCCCCGACAGGGTCTGCTGAAGCTTTCTTT. It is translated as CSVSPTGSAEAFF.

The rearrangement links TRBV11-2 to TRBJ2-7; 7 bases are a match to TRBD2. Trimming at V came to 3 bases and at J to 0 bases, leaving 5 bases not matched to a gene. Germline loops: CDR1 SGHAT, CDR2 FQNNGV. This CDR3 has 15 amino acids. The DNA for the CDR3 is TGTGCCAGCAGCTTCGGGAGGTCGAGCTCCTACGAGCAGTACTTC. This codes for CASSFGRSSSYEQYF.

CDR3 sequence: CASRRGRVDTGELFF. The CDR3 DNA sequence: TGTGCCAGCAGGCGGGGGAGGGTCGACACCGGGGAGCTGTTTTTT. V gene TRBV2 combines with J gene TRBJ2-2; 7 bases line up with TRBD2. The CDR3 sequence is 15 residues long. Germline V CDR1 and CDR2: SNHLY, FYNNEI. V dropped 6 bases and J dropped 3; count of bases not matched to a gene: 7.

The rearrangement links TRBV6-5 to TRBJ2-1, with a possible D match to TRBD2 (6 bases). Trimming removed 6 bases from V and 7 bases from J, with 19 bases in between. The CDR3 runs 15 residues. CDR1 and CDR2 from the germline V gene are MNHEY and SVGAGI. DNA of the CDR3: TGTGCCAGCAGCCCACCCGGGAGTTTTGGAAATGAGCAGTTCTTC. The encoded protein is CASSPPGSFGNEQFF.

The genes are TRBV27 and TRBJ1-2, with 8 positions matching TRBD1. The CDR3 loop spans 13 amino acids. Unmatched junction bases numbered 7, after V lost 5 bases and J lost 8 bases. CDR1 and CDR2 from the germline V gene are MNHEY and SMNVEV (reference sequence). The CDR3 is CASSRDRGAGYTF. The CDR3 DNA sequence: TGTGCCAGCAGTCGTGACAGGGGTGCAGGCTACACCTTC.

This clone was seen a few times. The rearrangement links TRBV5-1 to TRBJ2-7, with TRBD1 matching over 9 bases. V was clipped by 4 bases and J by 4 bases; unmatched bases: 6. The CDR3 covers 14 residues. Germline-derived CDR1 and CDR2 are SGHRS and YFSETQ. The CDR3 DNA sequence: TGCGCCAGCAGCCCGGGGGACAGGGTATACGAGCAGTACTTC. Translation gives CASSPGDRVYEQYF.

The chain employs TRBV6-6 and TRBJ2-5; the D gene is possibly TRBD2 (6 bases). Germline CDR1 and CDR2: MNHNY and SVGAGI (reference sequence). The CDR3 is 17 residues long. V shed 5 bases and J shed 5 bases, with 24 bases lying between them. For the CDR3, the DNA is TGTGCCAGCAGTCCCAGAACGGGGGTCAAGAGGAGGGAGACCCAGTACTTC. It codes for CASSPRTGVKRRETQYF.

A single count supports this clone. CDR3 sequence reads: CASDRGHGVLTEAFF. In DNA form, the CDR3 reads TGTGCCAGTGACAGGGGGCATGGTGTACTGACTGAAGCTTTCTTT. This chain connects TRBV28 to TRBJ1-1, with TRBD1 matching 10 bases. Trimming at V came to 9 bases and at J to 5 bases, leaving 12 bases not matched to a gene. The germline CDR1 and CDR2 sequences are MDHEN and SYDVKM. The CDR3 has 15 residues.

The rearrangement links TRBV6-5 to TRBJ2-3; D is possibly TRBD1 (6 bases). The V gene lost 7 bases and the J gene lost 2 bases, with 10 bases spanning the gap. CDR1 and CDR2 from the germline V gene are MNHEY and SVGAGI. The CDR3 covers 13 residues. CDR3 loop: CASTGQNTDTQYF. The CDR3 coding sequence is TGTGCCAGCACTGGACAGAACACAGATACGCAGTATTTT.

CDR3 protein: CATSRSGGTNTGELFF. CDR3 sequence (DNA): TGTGCCACCAGCAGGTCGGGAGGAACGAACACCGGGGAGCTGTTTTTT. This sequence joins TRBV15 and TRBJ2-2; 7 nucleotides align to TRBD2. With 3 bases clipped from V and 0 bases from J, the junction kept 4 bases outside the gene matches. Germline V gene data show CDR1 as LNHNV and CDR2 as YYDKDF (reference sequence). This CDR3 region has 16 residues.

This rearrangement joins TRBV11-2 to TRBJ2-5; 7 bases are shared with TRBD1. The CDR3 loop spans 17 amino acids. The germline V gene has CDR1 SGHAT and CDR2 FQNNGV. CDR3 region: CAVSGGREDRMAETQYF. The CDR3 nucleotides are TGTGCAGTTTCAGGGGGTCGCGAGGACAGGATGGCGGAGACCCAGTACTTC.